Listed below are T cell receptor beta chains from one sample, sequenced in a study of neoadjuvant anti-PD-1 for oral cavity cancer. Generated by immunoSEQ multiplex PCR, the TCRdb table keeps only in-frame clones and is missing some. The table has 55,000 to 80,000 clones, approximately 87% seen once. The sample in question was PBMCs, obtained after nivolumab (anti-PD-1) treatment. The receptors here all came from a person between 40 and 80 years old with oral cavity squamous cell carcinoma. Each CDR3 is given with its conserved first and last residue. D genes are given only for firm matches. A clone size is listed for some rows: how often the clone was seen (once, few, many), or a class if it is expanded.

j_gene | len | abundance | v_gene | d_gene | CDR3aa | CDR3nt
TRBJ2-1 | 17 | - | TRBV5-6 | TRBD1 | CASSLTVGQGKDNEQFF | TGTGCCAGCAGCTTGACGGTGGGACAGGGCAAGGACAATGAGCAGTTCTTC
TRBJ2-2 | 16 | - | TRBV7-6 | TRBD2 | CASSSVAGGVTGELFF | TGTGCCAGCAGCTCCGTAGCGGGAGGGGTAACCGGGGAGCTGTTTTTT
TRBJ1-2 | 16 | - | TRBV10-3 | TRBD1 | CAISVRTGGVYYGYTF | TGTGCCATCAGTGTGAGGACAGGGGGGGTCTACTATGGCTACACCTTC
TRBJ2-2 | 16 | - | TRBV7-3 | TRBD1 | CASSLISGTGPGELFF | TGTGCCAGCAGCTTAATCTCCGGGACAGGGCCCGGGGAGCTGTTTTTT
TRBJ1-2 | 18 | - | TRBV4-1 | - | CASSQDYAASPGRDGYTF | TGCGCCAGCAGCCAAGATTACGCGGCGTCGCCGGGGCGCGATGGCTACACCTTC
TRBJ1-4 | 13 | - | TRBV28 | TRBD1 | CASAGQGGAKLFF | TGTGCCAGCGCCGGACAGGGAGGTGCAAAACTGTTTTTT
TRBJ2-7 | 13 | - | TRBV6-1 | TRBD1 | CATYDRAGYEQYF | TGTGCCACCTATGACAGGGCGGGCTACGAGCAGTACTTC
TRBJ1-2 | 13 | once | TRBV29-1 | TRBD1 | CSATGTGSNGYTF | TGCAGCGCCACCGGGACAGGGAGTAATGGCTACACCTTC
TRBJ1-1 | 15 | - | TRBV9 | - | CASSPVDRVNTEAFF | TGTGCCAGCAGCCCGGTGGATCGAGTGAACACTGAAGCTTTCTTT
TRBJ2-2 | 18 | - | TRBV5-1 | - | CASSLDTGRQPASGELFF | TGCGCCAGCAGCTTGGATACTGGCAGGCAGCCGGCCTCCGGGGAGCTGTTTTTT
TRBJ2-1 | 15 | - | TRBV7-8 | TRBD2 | CASSLVGGAYNEQFF | TGTGCCAGCAGCTTAGTGGGGGGGGCCTACAATGAGCAGTTCTTC
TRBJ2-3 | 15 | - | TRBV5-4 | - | CASSLGTPSTDTQYF | TGTGCCAGCAGCTTGGGGACACCGAGCACAGATACGCAGTATTTT
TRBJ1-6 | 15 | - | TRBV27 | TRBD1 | CASSLTGTGNSPLHF | TGTGCCAGCAGTTTAACCGGGACAGGGAATTCACCCCTCCACTTT
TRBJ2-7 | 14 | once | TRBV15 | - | CATRGGGSSYEQYF | TGTGCCACCAGAGGGGGGGGAAGCTCCTACGAGCAGTACTTC
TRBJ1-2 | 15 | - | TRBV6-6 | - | CASSRRGRRFSGYTF | TGTGCCAGCAGCCGACGGGGGCGGCGGTTCTCTGGCTACACCTTC
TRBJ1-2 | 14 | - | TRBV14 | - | CASSQQGYGYGYTF | TGTGCCAGCAGCCAGCAGGGGTATGGCTATGGCTACACCTTC
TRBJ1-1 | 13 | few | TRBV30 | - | CAWRRNRDAEAFF | TGTGCCTGGAGGAGGAACAGGGATGCTGAAGCTTTCTTT
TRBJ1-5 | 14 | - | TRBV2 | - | CASSTTQGVQPQHF | TGTGCCAGCAGCACTACACAGGGTGTTCAGCCCCAGCATTTT
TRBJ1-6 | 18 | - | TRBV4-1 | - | CASRPIGTVRRGNSPLHF | TGCGCCAGCAGACCAATCGGGACGGTCCGTCGCGGGAATTCACCCCTCCACTTT
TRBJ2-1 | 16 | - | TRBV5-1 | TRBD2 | CASSLAGTSSNNEQFF | TGCGCCAGCAGCTTGGCCGGGACTAGCAGTAACAATGAGCAGTTCTTC
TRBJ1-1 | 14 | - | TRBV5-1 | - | CASSPVEGRLEAFF | TGCGCCAGCAGCCCAGTGGAGGGACGACTTGAAGCTTTCTTT
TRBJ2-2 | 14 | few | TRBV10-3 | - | CAISEPTRTGELFF | TGTGCCATCAGTGAGCCTACTAGGACCGGGGAGCTGTTTTTT
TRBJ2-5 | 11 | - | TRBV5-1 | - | CASSSQETQYF | TGCGCCAGCAGCTCGCAAGAGACCCAGTACTTC
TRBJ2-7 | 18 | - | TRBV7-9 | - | CASSYRPLLTGSSYEQYF | TGTGCCAGCAGCTATCGACCCCTCCTAACGGGCAGCTCCTACGAGCAGTACTTC
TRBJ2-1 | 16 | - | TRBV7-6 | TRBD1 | CASSPWTGAYYNEQFF | TGTGCCAGCAGCCCCTGGACAGGGGCTTACTACAATGAGCAGTTCTTC
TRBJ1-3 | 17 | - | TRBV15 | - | CATSRDLQEASGNTIYF | TGTGCCACCAGCAGAGATTTACAGGAGGCCTCTGGAAACACCATATATTTT
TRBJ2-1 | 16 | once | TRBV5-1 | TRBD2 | CASRRLTSASYNEQFF | TGCGCCAGCCGACGACTTACTAGCGCTTCTTACAATGAGCAGTTCTTC
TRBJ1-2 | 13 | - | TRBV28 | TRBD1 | CASRRQGGYGYTF | TGTGCCAGCAGACGACAGGGGGGCTATGGCTACACCTTC
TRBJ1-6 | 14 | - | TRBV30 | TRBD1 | CAWSVDRRISPLHF | TGTGCCTGGAGTGTGGACAGGAGAATTTCACCCCTCCACTTT
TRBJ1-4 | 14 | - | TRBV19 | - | CASSSGAVNEKLFF | TGTGCCAGTAGTTCAGGGGCCGTTAATGAAAAACTGTTTTTT
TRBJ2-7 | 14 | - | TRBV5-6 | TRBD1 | CASSLTGLDYEQYF | TGTGCCAGCAGCCTGACAGGGTTGGACTACGAGCAGTACTTC
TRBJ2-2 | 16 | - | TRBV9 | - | CASSVAGSTNTGELFF | TGTGCCAGCAGCGTAGCTGGTAGTACGAACACCGGGGAGCTGTTTTTT
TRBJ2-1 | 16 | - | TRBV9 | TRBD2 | CASSVDGGSSYNEQFF | TGTGCCAGCAGCGTAGACGGCGGGAGCTCCTACAATGAGCAGTTCTTC
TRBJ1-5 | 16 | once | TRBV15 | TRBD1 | CATSRVQTGGNQPQHF | TGTGCCACCAGCAGAGTCCAGACAGGGGGCAATCAGCCCCAGCATTTT
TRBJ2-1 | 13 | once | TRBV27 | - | CASSFFRGNEQFF | TGTGCCAGCAGTTTTTTCCGGGGCAATGAGCAGTTCTTC
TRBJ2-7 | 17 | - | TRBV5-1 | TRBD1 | CASSSVPSGQGFNEQYF | TGCGCCAGCAGCTCGGTCCCATCGGGACAGGGGTTCAACGAGCAGTACTTC
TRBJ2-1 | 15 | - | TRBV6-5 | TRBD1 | CASSVPGQGYNEQFF | TGTGCCAGCAGTGTCCCGGGACAGGGTTACAATGAGCAGTTCTTC
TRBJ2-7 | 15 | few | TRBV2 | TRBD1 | CASSEYSTGGYEQYF | TGTGCCAGCAGTGAATATTCGACAGGGGGTTACGAGCAGTACTTC
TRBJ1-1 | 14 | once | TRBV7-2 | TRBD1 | CASSPRGVVTEAFF | TGTGCCAGCAGCCCCAGGGGGGTCGTCACTGAAGCTTTCTTT
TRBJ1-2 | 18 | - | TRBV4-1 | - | CASSPSELFGSAANGYTF | TGCGCCAGCAGCCCGTCCGAGCTATTCGGATCGGCAGCGAATGGCTACACCTTC
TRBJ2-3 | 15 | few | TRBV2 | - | CASSGQGGFTDTQYF | TGTGCCAGCAGTGGACAGGGAGGGTTCACAGATACGCAGTATTTT
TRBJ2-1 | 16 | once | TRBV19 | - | CASSPRARGAMGEQFF | TGTGCCAGTAGCCCCCGGGCCAGGGGGGCGATGGGTGAGCAGTTCTTC
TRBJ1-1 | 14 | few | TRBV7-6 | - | CASTPGGGNTEAFF | TGTGCCAGCACCCCTGGGGGGGGCAACACTGAAGCTTTCTTT
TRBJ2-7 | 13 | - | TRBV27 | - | CASSPQGSYEQYF | TGTGCCAGCAGTCCACAGGGTTCCTACGAGCAGTACTTC
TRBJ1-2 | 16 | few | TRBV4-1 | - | CASSQVLGRRIYGYTF | TGCGCCAGCAGCCAAGTCCTGGGCAGGAGGATCTATGGCTACACCTTC
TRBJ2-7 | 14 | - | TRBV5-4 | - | CASSGNRETYEQYF | TGTGCCAGCAGCGGAAACAGGGAAACCTACGAGCAGTACTTC
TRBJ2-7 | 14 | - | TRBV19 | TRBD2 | CASSPLAGLYEQYF | TGTGCCAGTAGTCCGCTAGCGGGGCTCTACGAGCAGTACTTC
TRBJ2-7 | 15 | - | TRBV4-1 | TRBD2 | CASSQETSGNREQYF | TGCGCCAGCAGCCAAGAAACTAGCGGGAACCGAGAGCAGTACTTC
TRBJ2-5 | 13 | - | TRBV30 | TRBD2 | CASSGLGWETQYF | TGTGCCTCCTCGGGACTAGGTTGGGAGACCCAGTACTTC
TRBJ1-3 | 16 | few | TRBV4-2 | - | CASSQELSRSGNTIYF | TGTGCCAGCAGCCAAGAGTTGTCTCGCTCTGGAAACACCATATATTTT
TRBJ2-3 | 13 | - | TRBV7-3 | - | CASSLGSSNTQYF | TGTGCCAGCAGCTTAGGGTCTAGCAATACGCAGTATTTT
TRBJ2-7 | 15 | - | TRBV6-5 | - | CASSPGHSRRYEQYF | TGTGCCAGCAGCCCGGGACATTCAAGAAGATACGAGCAGTACTTC
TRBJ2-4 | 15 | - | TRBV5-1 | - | CASSFSLPSKNIQYF | TGCGCCAGCAGCTTTTCTTTGCCCTCCAAAAACATTCAGTACTTC
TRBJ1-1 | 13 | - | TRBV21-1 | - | CASSIDRGTEAFF | TGTGCCAGCAGCATAGACAGGGGTACTGAAGCTTTCTTT
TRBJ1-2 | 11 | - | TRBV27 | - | CASSSGYGYTF | TGTGCCAGCAGTTCGGGCTATGGCTACACCTTC
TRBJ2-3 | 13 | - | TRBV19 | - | CASSTTSYATQYF | TGTGCCAGTAGTACCACTAGCTATGCTACGCAGTATTTT
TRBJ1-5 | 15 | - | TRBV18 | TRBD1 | CATTSDRGFNQPQHF | TGTGCCACCACCTCGGACAGGGGTTTCAATCAGCCCCAGCATTTT
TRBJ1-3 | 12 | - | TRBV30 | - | CAWGVAGNTIYF | TGTGCCTGGGGCGTCGCTGGAAACACCATATATTTT
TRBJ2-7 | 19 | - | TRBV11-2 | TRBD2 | CASSLSFRRSRGEDHEQYF | TGTGCCAGCAGCCTTTCATTTCGGAGGAGCCGGGGGGAGGATCACGAGCAGTACTTC